The 5 T cell receptor beta chains presented below share a single source sample, sequenced in a study of control samples from healthy donors and cancer patients. Clones were sequenced by immunoSEQ multiplex PCR, and TCRdb holds only the in-frame ones, with some missing. The table lists 150,000 or so clones, 70% to 90% of them singletons. The sequenced material came from blood. Receptors originate from a man younger than 35 in good health.

In this sample, this clone turned up once. This chain links TRBV6-4 with TRBJ2-5; 9 bases line up with TRBD1. Trimming removed 6 bases from V and 5 bases from J; junction bases left unmatched: 10. CDR3 length: 15 residues. Germline CDR1 reads MRHNA; CDR2 reads SNTAGT. CDR3 in amino acids: CASSPGTGSRETQYF. DNA for the CDR3: TGTGCCAGCAGCCCCGGGACAGGGAGTCGGGAGACCCAGTACTTC.

This chain links TRBV7-2 with TRBJ2-1; 8 positions match TRBD1. This CDR3 spans 14 amino acids. Germline values: CDR1 SGHTA, CDR2 FQGNSA. The J segment lost 9 bases and the V segment lost 1 base, leaving 5 bases of the junction unmatched. As DNA, the CDR3 is TGTGCCAGCAGCTTAGGACAGGGGTGGGGTGAGCAGTTCTTC. It is translated as CASSLGQGWGEQFF.

The V gene is TRBV19, the J gene TRBJ1-1, with 10 bases matching TRBD1. V lost 6 bases to trimming and J lost 9 bases; unmatched junction nucleotides: 10. The CDR3 spans 14 residues. Germline V gene lookup returns CDR1 LNHDA and CDR2 SQIVND (reference sequence). The CDR3 bases are TGTGCCAGTAGGACATCCGGGACAGGGGAGAAAGCTTTCTTT. Residues: CASRTSGTGEKAFF.

The rearrangement uses TRBV2 and TRBJ2-5; TRBD2 matches at 8 bases. The germline V gene encodes CDR1 SNHLY and CDR2 FYNNEI. CDR3 length: 13 residues. V shed 4 bases and J 2 bases; nucleotides not matched to a gene: 0. The CDR3 reads CASSAGGQETQYF. The CDR3 region has the DNA TGTGCCAGCAGTGCGGGGGGGCAAGAGACCCAGTACTTC.

This clone is medium-sized. This sequence joins TRBV5-4 and TRBJ2-2, with D perhaps TRBD1 or TRBD2 (6 bases each). The CDR3 is 15 amino acids. With 4 bases removed from V and 0 bases from J, the gap between germline ends came to 10 bases. Germline V gene lookup returns CDR1 SGHNT and CDR2 YYREEE (reference sequence). The CDR3 here is CASSHGGSNTGELFF. DNA of the CDR3: TGTGCCAGCAGCCACGGGGGCTCGAACACCGGGGAGCTGTTTTTT.